This T cell receptor beta chain was captured by sequencing in a study of T cells in Graves' hyperthyroidism and ophthalmopathy. In its sample, this clonotype was seen once. Its antigen is not identified. Germline CDR1 is SGHVS and CDR2 is FNYEAQ. V lost 1 base to trimming and J lost 4 bases; unmatched junction nucleotides: 8. This CDR3 region has 17 residues. Study results and limitations: Most thyroid clonotypes expanded above 0.001 were also detected in blood.

There were TCR beta CDR3 regions amplified from RNA transcripts. HTBI primers drove first-round RT-PCR of the TCR CDR3. TCRdb re-called the multiplex PCR reads through MiXCR, storing one row per CDR3 protein. The sample contains 600,000 to 650,000 distinct CDR3 sequences, 16% of which appear only once. Sequenced material: blood. This chain connects TRBV7-6 to TRBJ2-2, with 8 bases lining up with TRBD1. This TCR was recovered from a woman under 40 with Graves' hyperthyroidism. The CDR3 spells CASSLDPGQEITGELFF. Here the CDR3 DNA reads TGTGCCAGCAGCTTAGATCCGGGACAGGAGATCACCGGGGAGCTGTTTTTT. The variable domain in full, completed from reference TRBV7-6 and TRBJ2-2, reads GAGVSQSPRYKVTKRGQDVALRCDPISGHVSLYWYRQALGQGPEFLTYFNYEAQQDKSGLPNDRFSAERPEGSISTLTIQRTEQRDSAMYRCASSLDPGQEITGELFFGEGSRLTVL.